This is a list of T cell receptor beta chains from one sample in a study of cytomegalovirus exposure and HLA in healthy donors. Some clones are missing from TCRdb's copy, which holds only in-frame ones; the method was immunoSEQ multiplex PCR. This repertoire shows under 150,000 clones, roughly three quarters found once; its top ten account for about 4.7%. Sequenced material: PBMCs. The receptor set was obtained from a man in his sixties in good health and CMV-seronegative. Both conserved end residues are part of each CDR3. A D gene is named only where the DNA matches it firmly. Some rows mark clone size as missing; the rest say once, few, many or name a class of expanded clone.

TRBD1	.	15	TRBV6-5	TRBJ1-5	CASRGTGANHQPQHF	TGTGCCAGCAGGGGGACAGGGGCCAACCATCAGCCCCAGCATTTT
.	.	16	TRBV28	TRBJ1-2	CASSLYLEEFGYGYTF	TGTGCCAGCAGTTTATATTTGGAGGAATTCGGGTATGGCTACACCTTC
.	few	15	TRBV7-2	TRBJ1-1	CASSLSGGQHTEAFF	TGTGCCAGCAGCTTATCGGGGGGCCAGCACACTGAAGCTTTCTTT
TRBD1	.	12	TRBV30	TRBJ2-7	CAWGQGANEQYF	TGTGCCTGGGGACAGGGGGCGAACGAGCAGTACTTC
.	.	14	TRBV27	TRBJ1-1	CASSSPGGLGEAFF	TGTGCCAGCAGTTCCCCCGGGGGGCTGGGTGAAGCTTTCTTT
.	.	15	TRBV7-8	TRBJ2-5	CASSLRQQLGETQYF	TGTGCCAGCAGCTTAAGGCAGCAACTCGGGGAGACCCAGTACTTC
TRBD1	.	15	TRBV5-6	TRBJ2-2	CASSNRGTGSGELFF	TGTGCCAGCAGCAACAGAGGGACAGGGTCCGGGGAGCTGTTTTTT
TRBD1	.	14	TRBV5-6	TRBJ2-1	CASSLGGRGNEQFF	TGTGCCAGCAGCTTGGGAGGCAGGGGGAATGAGCAGTTCTTC
.	once	11	TRBV30	TRBJ2-7	CAWSVGAEQYF	TGTGCCTGGAGTGTAGGAGCCGAGCAGTACTTC
.	.	14	TRBV5-1	TRBJ1-1	CASSLDPVNTEAFF	TGCGCCAGCAGCTTGGATCCGGTTAACACTGAAGCTTTCTTT
TRBD1	.	16	TRBV4-1	TRBJ1-1	CASSQTPGQGVPEAFF	TGCGCCAGCAGCCAGACCCCCGGACAGGGGGTTCCTGAAGCTTTCTTT
.	few	16	TRBV7-9	TRBJ1-1	CSSSFPPHPPGTEAFF	TGTTCCAGCAGCTTCCCCCCCCACCCGCCGGGCACTGAAGCTTTCTTT
.	.	17	TRBV5-1	TRBJ2-3	CASSFLTRTTSTDTQYF	TGCGCCAGCAGCTTCCTGACTCGAACCACTAGCACAGATACGCAGTATTTT
TRBD2	.	14	TRBV9	TRBJ2-5	CASSGRGGQETQYF	TGTGCCAGCAGCGGGAGGGGAGGGCAAGAGACCCAGTACTTC
.	.	15	TRBV11-2	TRBJ1-2	CASSLDLGDSYGYTF	TGTGCCAGCAGCTTAGATCTCGGGGACTCCTATGGCTACACCTTC
TRBD2	.	16	TRBV6-5	TRBJ2-2	CASSYRTSGTGGELFF	TGTGCCAGCAGTTACAGGACTAGCGGGACGGGCGGGGAGCTGTTTTTT
TRBD2	.	15	TRBV4-2	TRBJ2-1	CASSQEGAGGNEQFF	TGTGCCAGCAGCCAAGAGGGAGCGGGAGGGAATGAGCAGTTCTTC
.	.	13	TRBV2	TRBJ2-2	CASSRAFTGELFF	TGTGCCAGCAGCAGGGCGTTCACCGGGGAGCTGTTTTTT
TRBD2	.	19	TRBV28	TRBJ2-3	CASSLYPVVSSGGTDTQYF	TGTGCCAGCAGTTTATACCCGGTGGTTTCTAGCGGAGGCACAGATACGCAGTATTTT
TRBD1	.	13	TRBV5-1	TRBJ1-2	CASSFQGDGPRTF	TGCGCCAGCAGCTTTCAGGGGGATGGGCCTAGAACCTTC
.	few	14	TRBV2	TRBJ2-7	CASSARVLTYEQYF	TGTGCCAGCAGTGCACGGGTATTAACCTACGAGCAGTACTTC
TRBD2	.	15	TRBV27	TRBJ2-1	CASSSGTSGRNEQFF	TGTGCCAGCAGTTCCGGGACTAGCGGGAGGAATGAGCAGTTCTTC
.	.	15	TRBV5-1	TRBJ2-5	CASSLEGHHQETQYF	TGCGCCAGCAGCTTGGAGGGACACCACCAAGAGACCCAGTACTTC